One and the same sample provided the 21 T cell receptor beta chains below, sequenced in a study of TIL therapy for anti-PD-1-resistant metastatic lung cancer. The libraries were made with immunoSEQ v3. The method was immunoSEQ multiplex PCR; TCRdb's version includes in-frame clones alone and lacks a portion of them. The top ten hold less than 6.5% of the sample, which has tens of thousands of clones, about three quarters seen once. Documented time point: pre-treatment sample, taken before nivolumab and TIL therapy. Most excised metastases sampled were pleural nodules or supraclavicular lymph nodes. This material consisted of tumor tissue, taken at baseline. The source is a person between 30 and 80 years old with non-small cell lung cancer.

The chain carries TRBV2 and TRBJ1-1; D gene unclear. This CDR3 spans 14 amino acids. Germline lookup yields CDR1 SNHLY and CDR2 FYNNEI. V was shortened by 9 bases and J by 0 bases, with 14 bases between the two germline ends. Here the CDR3 reads CASTLLILNTEAFF. The CDR3 DNA follows: TGTGCCAGTACCCTCTTGATATTGAACACTGAAGCTTTCTTT.

The chain employs TRBV5-1 and TRBJ2-3, with D uncertain. Germline values: CDR1 SGHRS, CDR2 YFSETQ. The CDR3 spans 14 residues. V was clipped by 4 bases and J by 3 bases, with 12 bases between them. The CDR3 DNA reads TGCGCCAGCAGCCAGCGAATTACTACAGATACGCAGTATTTT. This encodes CASSQRITTDTQYF.

V usage is TRBV29-1 and J usage is TRBJ2-2, with D perhaps TRBD1 (5 bases). Trimming pared 5 bases from V and 0 bases from J, leaving 7 bases between. Germline-derived CDR1 and CDR2 are SQVTM and ANQGSEA. This CDR3 has 13 residues. As DNA, the CDR3 is TGCAGCGTTCAGGACACGAACACCGGGGAGCTGTTTTTT. It translates to CSVQDTNTGELFF.

V gene TRBV29-1 combines with J gene TRBJ1-1; D is ambiguous. The V end lost 7 bases, the J end lost 5 bases, and 17 bases lay between the germline ends. The germline V gene encodes CDR1 SQVTM and CDR2 ANQGSEA. The length of the CDR3 is 13 residues. The CDR3: CSAITLKRTEAFF. CDR3 sequence (DNA): TGCAGCGCCATTACTCTAAAGCGGACTGAAGCTTTCTTT.

This clone occurred once. The chain links TRBV5-1 to TRBJ2-7; 8 nucleotides align to TRBD1. This CDR3 spans 15 amino acids. V lost 4 bases and J lost 0; bases outside the gene matches: 6. CDR1 is SGHRS and CDR2 is YFSETQ in the germline V gene. In nucleotides, the CDR3 is TGCGCCAGCAGCCCGACTACAGGGGGCTCCTACGAGCAGTACTTC. Translating it yields CASSPTTGGSYEQYF.

The chain joins TRBV9 to TRBJ2-3; 9 positions agree with TRBD1. The trim removed 4 bases at V and 5 bases at J, leaving 5 bases unmatched. Germline-derived CDR1 and CDR2 are SGDLS and YYNGEE. This CDR3 has 14 amino acids. The CDR3 sequence is CASSSLDRGDTQYF. The CDR3 DNA sequence: TGTGCCAGCAGCTCTCTGGACAGGGGAGATACGCAGTATTTT.

The gene calls are TRBV19 and TRBJ1-1; D not certain. This CDR3 spans 13 amino acids. Trimming took off 0 bases at V and 1 base at J, with 3 bases between the two ends. Per the germline V gene, CDR1 is LNHDA and CDR2 is SQIVND (reference sequence). CDR3: CASSIDGNTEAFF. Written as DNA, the CDR3 is TGTGCCAGTAGTATAGACGGGAACACTGAAGCTTTCTTT.

The rearrangement links TRBV5-1 to TRBJ1-1; no clear D gene. The CDR3 sequence is 14 residues long. V gave up 0 bases and J gave up 0 bases, with 6 bases separating them. The germline CDR1 and CDR2 sequences are SGHRS and YFSETQ. The chain's CDR3 is CASSLGQVNTEAFF. The CDR3 DNA sequence: TGCGCCAGCAGCTTGGGGCAGGTGAACACTGAAGCTTTCTTT.

The chain uses TRBV11-2 and TRBJ2-2; no firm D call. Trimming pared 1 base from V and 8 bases from J, leaving 20 bases between. CDR3 length: 17 residues. Germline V CDR1 and CDR2: SGHAT, FQNNGV. Here the CDR3 reads CASSLVSGGARLGELFF. CDR3 coding DNA: TGTGCCAGCAGCTTAGTTTCGGGTGGTGCGCGTTTGGGGGAGCTGTTTTTT.

The chain uses TRBV11-2 and TRBJ2-7, with D possibly matching TRBD2 (5 bases). Trimming pared 3 bases from V and 1 base from J, leaving 13 bases between. The CDR3 has 15 residues. Germline V lookup: CDR1 SGHAT, CDR2 FQNNGV. DNA of the CDR3: TGTGCCAGCAGCTTCGGACTGGTTTTATCCTACGAGCAGTACTTC. This sequence encodes CASSFGLVLSYEQYF.

V gene TRBV7-2 combines with J gene TRBJ1-2; 9 bases align to TRBD1. The CDR3 extends over 14 amino acids. The J segment lost 5 bases and the V segment lost 4 bases, leaving 5 bases of the junction unmatched. Germline V gene sequence: CDR1 SGHTA, CDR2 FQGNSA. The DNA of the CDR3 is TGTGCCAGCAGCTCCGGGACAGGGTTTTATGGCTACACCTTC. It is translated as CASSSGTGFYGYTF.

Only a few counts were recorded for this clone. This sequence joins TRBV5-1 and TRBJ2-3; 10 bases match TRBD2. The CDR3 covers 19 residues. The germline gives CDR1 SGHRS, CDR2 YFSETQ. V shed 7 bases, J shed 0 bases, and the junction held 17 bases outside the gene matches. CDR3 sequence reads: CASLTGWLAGARSTDTQYF. The CDR3, as DNA: TGCGCCAGCTTAACGGGATGGCTAGCGGGGGCCCGAAGCACAGATACGCAGTATTTT.

This clone came up once. The chain uses TRBV7-9 and TRBJ2-5; D is uncertain. CDR3 length: 14 residues. Trimming cost V 5 bases and J 5 bases, with 15 bases left between them. CDR1 and CDR2 (germline): SEHNR, FQNEAQ (reference sequence). CDR3 nucleotides: TGTGCCAGCAGCCCCCAGGCTCGTGGGGAGACCCAGTACTTC. Its translation is CASSPQARGETQYF.

The chain joins TRBV7-2 to TRBJ2-3, with D perhaps matching TRBD2 (6 bases). Per the germline V gene, CDR1 is SGHTA and CDR2 is FQGNSA. The V gene lost 5 bases and the J gene lost 6 bases, with 21 bases spanning the gap. The CDR3 loop spans 16 amino acids. The CDR3 coding sequence is TGTGCCAGCAGCCCCTGGGGTCGGGGACTTCTTGATACGCAGTATTTT. Encoded protein: CASSPWGRGLLDTQYF.

The chain recombines TRBV7-8 with TRBJ2-5; 8 bases align to TRBD2. In germline, CDR1 is SGHVS, CDR2 FQNEAQ. V was pared by 6 bases and J by 9 bases, with 18 bases of the junction left unmatched. The CDR3 consists of 16 residues. The CDR3 bases are TGTGCCAGCAGTTCTACCACGAGTAGCGGGAAAGGGTCCCAGTACTTC. Its translation: CASSSTTSSGKGSQYF. Drawing the rest from reference TRBV7-8 and TRBJ2-5, the complete variable domain is GAGVSQSPRYKVAKRGQDVALRCDPISGHVSLFWYQQALGQGPEFLTYFQNEAQLDKSGLPSDRFFAERPEGSVSTLKIQRTQQEDSAVYLCASSSTTSSGKGSQYFGPGTRLLVL.

The rearrangement joins TRBV5-1 to TRBJ1-6; D gene unclear. This CDR3 is 15 amino acids long. From germline, CDR1 is SGHRS and CDR2 YFSETQ. V was shortened by 2 bases and J by 7 bases, with 13 bases between the two germline ends. The CDR3 is CASSLAGPRNSPLHF. As DNA, the CDR3 is TGCGCCAGCAGCTTAGCCGGCCCTAGGAATTCACCCCTCCACTTT.

This clone has only a few counts. The chain joins TRBV27 to TRBJ2-7, with D perhaps TRBD1 (5 bases). The CDR3 runs 14 residues. The V and J ends lost 6 bases and 0 bases respectively, with 12 bases between them. Germline assignment: CDR1 MNHEY and CDR2 SMNVEV (reference sequence). The DNA of the CDR3 is TGTGCCAGCAGCCTGACAGCTTACTCCTACGAGCAGTACTTC. Translating it yields CASSLTAYSYEQYF.

This clone was detected only once. The CDR3 spells CASSQVNTGTGVRYEQYF. The CDR3 nucleotides read TGCGCCAGCAGCCAAGTCAATACAGGGACAGGGGTGCGCTACGAGCAGTACTTC. The chain joins TRBV4-3 to TRBJ2-7; 10 positions match TRBD1. The CDR3 length is 18 residues. V trimming: 1 base; J trimming: 3 bases; junction bases outside the gene matches: 12. The germline V gene encodes CDR1 LGHNA and CDR2 YSLEER.

The DNA of the CDR3 is TGCGCCAGCAGCCAAGCGGCGCACGGACATGTACCCGAGCAGTACTTC. This translates into CASSQAAHGHVPEQYF. V and J are TRBV4-1 and TRBJ2-7, with a tentative D call TRBD1 (5 bases). This CDR3 is 16 amino acids long. Germline CDR1 MGHRA, CDR2 YSYEKL. V was clipped by 1 base and J by 6 bases, with 19 bases between them.

This chain links TRBV4-3 with TRBJ2-7; no clear D gene. From germline, CDR1 is LGHNA and CDR2 YSLEER. The CDR3 has 14 residues. Deletions cut 0 bases from V and 4 bases from J, with 10 bases between. The CDR3 DNA is TGCGCCAGCAGCCAAGATGGCGGCCTTTACGAGCAGTACTTC. Its translation: CASSQDGGLYEQYF.

This clone was counted a few times. The chain recombines TRBV6-5 with TRBJ2-7; tentative D call: TRBD2 (7 bases). Trimming took 2 bases from V and 5 from J, leaving 13 bases between them. The V gene's germline CDR1 is MNHEY and CDR2 SVGAGI. The CDR3 spans 14 residues. The CDR3 sequence is CASSYDTGRDEQYF. CDR3 DNA: TGTGCCAGCAGTTACGATACAGGGAGGGACGAGCAGTACTTC.